These T cell receptor beta chains were read from a single sample in a study of blood T cell repertoires in COVID-19. Sequencing was performed with immunoSEQ multiplex PCR; in TCRdb, only in-frame clones are kept and a portion is missing. The data contain about 260,000 clones, roughly nine tenths of them singletons. Sequences were obtained from peripheral blood. These receptors all stem from a middle-aged man with active or convalescent COVID-19. Each CDR3 is given without its conserved first and last residue.

j_gene: TRBJ1-1
v_gene: TRBV6-6
CDR3aa: ASSDPTGSGTEAF

j_gene: TRBJ2-7
v_gene: TRBV6-5
CDR3aa: AGEQGSTYEQY

j_gene: TRBJ2-5
v_gene: TRBV12-3/TRBV12-4
CDR3aa: ASSWGRGDTQY

j_gene: TRBJ2-5
v_gene: TRBV3-1/TRBV3-2
CDR3aa: ASSRTRRSSAEPHGETQY

j_gene: TRBJ2-7
v_gene: TRBV4-1
CDR3aa: ASSQDPLDSYEQY

j_gene: TRBJ2-2
v_gene: TRBV6-5
CDR3aa: ASSPTYTGELF

j_gene: TRBJ1-1
v_gene: TRBV19
CDR3aa: ASTGGQGGSTEAF

j_gene: TRBJ2-1
v_gene: TRBV7-9
CDR3aa: ASSSDRGKDNEQF

j_gene: TRBJ2-3
v_gene: TRBV9
CDR3aa: ASSVLGGDTQY

j_gene: TRBJ1-1
v_gene: TRBV28
CDR3aa: ASSLGQYTEAF

j_gene: TRBJ1-1
v_gene: TRBV30
CDR3aa: AWSPQGVGGEAF

j_gene: TRBJ1-2
v_gene: TRBV28
CDR3aa: ASGAGGPGNYGYT

j_gene: TRBJ2-7
v_gene: TRBV12-3/TRBV12-4
CDR3aa: ASSSNAVGKQY

j_gene: TRBJ1-2
v_gene: TRBV6-5
CDR3aa: ASNIDVATYGYT

j_gene: TRBJ2-7
v_gene: TRBV10-2
CDR3aa: ASSEPGERNTYEQY

j_gene: TRBJ1-1
v_gene: TRBV3-1/TRBV3-2
CDR3aa: ASTRGQGAFGTEAF

j_gene: TRBJ2-2
v_gene: TRBV18
CDR3aa: ASSPPNTGVGTGELF

j_gene: TRBJ1-3
v_gene: TRBV7-9
CDR3aa: ASSLSAGTGNTIY

j_gene: TRBJ2-3
v_gene: TRBV27
CDR3aa: ASSSPGARGGTDTQY

j_gene: TRBJ2-5
v_gene: TRBV5-1
CDR3aa: ASSLGRGEGETQY

j_gene: TRBJ1-2
v_gene: TRBV5-4
CDR3aa: ASSDWTGGDYGYT

j_gene: TRBJ1-5
v_gene: TRBV4-1
CDR3aa: ASSPEGGYQPQH

j_gene: TRBJ2-7
v_gene: TRBV28
CDR3aa: AIHEVGYEQY

j_gene: TRBJ1-2
v_gene: TRBV28
CDR3aa: ASTTVRGQNYGYT

j_gene: TRBJ2-1
v_gene: TRBV27
CDR3aa: ASSFGEAGEQF

j_gene: TRBJ1-1
v_gene: TRBV19
CDR3aa: ASGTGGRDEAF

j_gene: TRBJ2-1
v_gene: TRBV7-6
CDR3aa: ASSLISQGLNEQF

j_gene: TRBJ2-3
v_gene: TRBV9
CDR3aa: ASSPRGGSSSTDTQY

j_gene: TRBJ2-7
v_gene: TRBV6-5
CDR3aa: ATRLDRISYEQY

j_gene: TRBJ2-7
v_gene: TRBV15
CDR3aa: ATSSRQGGYEQY

j_gene: TRBJ1-2
v_gene: TRBV5-4
CDR3aa: ASTNGGGGYGYT

j_gene: TRBJ1-2
v_gene: TRBV13
CDR3aa: ASSPRDRDFGGYT

j_gene: TRBJ2-2
v_gene: TRBV4-2
CDR3aa: ASSRDRAGELF

j_gene: TRBJ1-6
v_gene: TRBV11-3
CDR3aa: ASSLRQTNSPLH

j_gene: TRBJ1-1
v_gene: TRBV10-2
CDR3aa: ASSPGERTEAF

j_gene: TRBJ2-2
v_gene: TRBV9
CDR3aa: ASTLAATNTGELF